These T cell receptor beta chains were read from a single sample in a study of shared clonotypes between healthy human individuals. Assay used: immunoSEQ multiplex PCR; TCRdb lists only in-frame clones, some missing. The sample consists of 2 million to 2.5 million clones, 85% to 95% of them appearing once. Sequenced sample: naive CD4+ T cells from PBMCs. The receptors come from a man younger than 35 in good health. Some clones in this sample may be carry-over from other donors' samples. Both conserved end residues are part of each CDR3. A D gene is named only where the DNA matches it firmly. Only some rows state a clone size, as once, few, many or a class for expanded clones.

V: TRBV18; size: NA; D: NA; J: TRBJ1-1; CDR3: CASSPGIYEAFF; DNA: TGTGCCAGCTCACCCGGGATCTACGAAGCTTTCTTT
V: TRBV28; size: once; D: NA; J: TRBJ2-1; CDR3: CASSYLRLRSYNEQFF; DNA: TGTGCCAGCAGTTACCTTCGACTGCGCTCCTACAATGAGCAGTTCTTC
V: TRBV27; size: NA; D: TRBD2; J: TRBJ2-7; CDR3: CASSRLAGHSGLGEQYF; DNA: TGTGCCAGCAGCCGACTAGCGGGCCACTCCGGGTTGGGGGAGCAGTACTTC
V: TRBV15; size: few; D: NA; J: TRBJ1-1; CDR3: CATSRDLPNTEAFF; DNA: TGTGCCACCAGCAGAGATCTGCCCAACACTGAAGCTTTCTTT
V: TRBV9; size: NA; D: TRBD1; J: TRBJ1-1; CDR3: CASSVVSGGDAEAFF; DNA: TGTGCCAGCAGCGTAGTATCAGGGGGGGATGCTGAAGCTTTCTTT
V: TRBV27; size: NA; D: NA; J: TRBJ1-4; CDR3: CASSPRGPLLIATNEKLFF; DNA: TGTGCCAGCAGCCCCCGCGGCCCCCTCCTAATTGCAACTAATGAAAAACTGTTTTTT
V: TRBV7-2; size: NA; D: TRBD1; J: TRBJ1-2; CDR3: CASSEDRGAGVYGYTF; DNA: TGTGCCAGCAGCGAGGACAGGGGGGCGGGAGTCTATGGCTACACCTTC
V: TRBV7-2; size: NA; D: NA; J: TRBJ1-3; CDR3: CASRKPSGNTIYF; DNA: TGTGCCAGCAGGAAACCCTCTGGAAACACCATATATTTT
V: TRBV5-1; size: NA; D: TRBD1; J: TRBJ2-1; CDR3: CASSLAVGTAYNEQFF; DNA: TGCGCCAGCAGCTTGGCCGTTGGGACAGCTTACAATGAGCAGTTCTTC
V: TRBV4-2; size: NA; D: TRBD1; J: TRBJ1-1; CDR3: CASSQELQGVQKAFF; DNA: TGTGCCAGCAGCCAAGAGCTGCAGGGGGTTCAAAAAGCTTTCTTT
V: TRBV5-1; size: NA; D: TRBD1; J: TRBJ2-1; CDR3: CASSLVVQQGTEQFF; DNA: TGCGCCAGCAGCTTGGTAGTACAACAGGGGACTGAGCAGTTCTTC
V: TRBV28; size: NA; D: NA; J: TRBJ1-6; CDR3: CASSSINSPLHF; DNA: TGTGCCAGCAGTTCCATAAATTCACCCCTCCACTTT
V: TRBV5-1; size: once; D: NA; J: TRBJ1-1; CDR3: CASSRGQSPFGEAFF; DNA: TGCGCCAGCAGCCGCGGACAGTCACCCTTCGGGGAAGCTTTCTTT
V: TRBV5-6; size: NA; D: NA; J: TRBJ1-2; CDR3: CASSLRGVDYGYTF; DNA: TGTGCCAGCAGCTTGAGGGGGGTTGATTATGGCTACACCTTC